This passage covers 25 T cell receptor beta chains from one sample sequenced in a study of high-grade serous ovarian cancer treatment subgroups. Tumor samples were taken before definitive surgery or chemotherapy. The table came from immunoSEQ multiplex PCR; TCRdb's copy has only in-frame clones and leaves some out. The sample holds under 15,000 clones, about 90% seen once. The source material was tumor tissue. The receptor set was obtained from a human donor with high-grade serous ovarian cancer.

DNA for the CDR3: TGTGCCAGCAGCTCCTATCGAGCGGGGGGGCAGGTATGGCAGTATTTT. This codes for CASSSYRAGGQVWQYF. The chain combines TRBV7-2 with TRBJ2-3, with 10 positions matching TRBD2. The trim removed 4 bases at V and 11 bases at J, leaving 15 bases unmatched. Germline V gene sequence: CDR1 SGHTA, CDR2 FQGNSA. The CDR3 contains 16 residues.

This clone was seen once. The rearrangement links TRBV10-3 to TRBJ2-1; 14 bases map to TRBD2. V trimming: 10 bases; J trimming: 7 bases; junction bases outside the gene matches: 3. The CDR3 totals 13 residues. Germline loops: CDR1 ENHRY, CDR2 SYGVKD. The CDR3 DNA is TGTGCCACTCGACTAGCGGGGGGGAATGAGCAGTTCTTC. It specifies CATRLAGGNEQFF.

The V call is TRBV4-1, the J call TRBJ2-5; D may be TRBD2 (6 bases). Germline CDR1 reads MGHRA; CDR2 reads YSYEKL. This CDR3 spans 15 amino acids. V was shortened by 0 bases and J by 7 bases, with 15 bases between the two germline ends. CDR3 sequence (DNA): TGCGCCAGCAGCCAAGATACGGGACTGGGCAGGACCCAGTACTTC. The encoded protein is CASSQDTGLGRTQYF.

The J gene is TRBJ2-3, the V gene TRBV19, with D tentatively TRBD1 (5 bases). V was clipped by 7 bases and J by 3 bases, with 17 bases between them. From germline, CDR1 is LNHDA and CDR2 SQIVND (reference sequence). The CDR3 extends over 15 amino acids. The CDR3 sequence: CASTDYRMGTDTQYF. DNA of the CDR3: TGTGCCAGTACGGATTACAGGATGGGGACAGATACGCAGTATTTT.

The chain employs TRBV7-2 and TRBJ2-2; TRBD2 matches 7 bases. The trim removed 0 bases at V and 0 bases at J, leaving 1 base unmatched. The CDR3 is 16 amino acids. CDR1 is SGHTA, CDR2 FQGNSA, per germline. CDR3 residues: CASSLAGGANTGELFF. For the CDR3, the DNA is TGTGCCAGCAGCTTAGCGGGGGGGGCGAACACCGGGGAGCTGTTTTTT. Complete variable domain (other parts from reference TRBV7-2 and TRBJ2-2): GAGVSQSPSNKVTEKGKDVELRCDPISGHTALYWYRQSLGQGLEFLIYFQGNSAPDKSGLPSDRFSAERTGGSVSTLTIQRTQQEDSAVYLCASSLAGGANTGELFFGEGSRLTVL.

This rearrangement joins TRBV4-2 to TRBJ1-6, with D possibly TRBD1 on 5 matching bases. The V and J ends lost 0 bases and 7 bases respectively, with 16 bases between them. The CDR3 is made up of 17 amino acids. Per germline, CDR1 LGHNA and CDR2 YNFKEQ. The CDR3 nucleotides read TGTGCCAGCAGCCAAGATCAGTCTACGGGACTCAATTCACCCCTCCACTTT. Its translation: CASSQDQSTGLNSPLHF.

This clone was recorded a few times. The chain joins TRBV10-3 to TRBJ1-5; D may be TRBD1 (6 bases). The V gene lost 0 bases and the J gene lost 0 bases, with 15 bases spanning the gap. Per germline, CDR1 ENHRY and CDR2 SYGVKD. The length of the CDR3 is 18 residues. CDR3 nucleotides: TGTGCCATCAGTGAGTCGATTCCGACAGGAAATAGCAATCAGCCCCAGCATTTT. Translated, it gives CAISESIPTGNSNQPQHF.

The J gene is TRBJ1-4, the V gene TRBV30; D not resolved. The germline V gene encodes CDR1 GTSNPN and CDR2 SVGIG (reference sequence). V was cut by 0 bases and J by 3 bases, with 14 bases left in between. This CDR3 has 16 amino acids. Here the CDR3 DNA reads TGTGCCTGGAGTGTAGTATTGGGATGGGCTAATGAAAAACTGTTTTTT. It codes for CAWSVVLGWANEKLFF.

The rearrangement links TRBV4-2 to TRBJ2-1; 10 bases map to TRBD2. Germline V gene sequence: CDR1 LGHNA, CDR2 YNFKEQ. The CDR3 consists of 15 residues. J lost 5 bases, V lost 6 bases, and 7 bases had no gene match. CDR3 amino acids: CASSQSGGANNEQFF. The CDR3 DNA is TGTGCCAGCAGTCAGAGCGGGGGGGCTAACAATGAGCAGTTCTTC.

Concerning this clone: Additional DNA sequences in this sample encode the identical CDR3. CDR3 bases: TGTGCCAGCAGTGAAGTCACAGGGGTTAATTATGGCTACACCTTC. Translation gives CASSEVTGVNYGYTF. The chain couples TRBV6-1 to TRBJ1-2; TRBD1 matches 7 bases. Germline loops: CDR1 MNHNS, CDR2 SASEGT. Trimming removed 1 base from V and 5 bases from J; junction bases left unmatched: 7. CDR3 size: 15 residues.

J is TRBJ2-3 and V is TRBV4-2; perhaps TRBD2 as D (6 bases). The V end lost 0 bases, the J end lost 6 bases, and 13 bases lay between the germline ends. Germline V lookup: CDR1 LGHNA, CDR2 YNFKEQ. CDR3 length: 15 amino acids. CDR3 sequence reads: CASSQEWRGQDTQYF. Here the CDR3 DNA reads TGTGCCAGCAGCCAAGAGTGGCGGGGTCAGGATACGCAGTATTTT.

V is TRBV11-2 and J is TRBJ2-1; D may be TRBD2 (6 bases). Germline V gene sequence: CDR1 SGHAT, CDR2 FQNNGV. This CDR3 is 16 amino acids long. Trimming removed 5 bases at V and 6 bases at J, with 20 bases between. The CDR3 sequence is CASSPTRRGNFNEQFF. CDR3 DNA sequence: TGTGCCAGCAGCCCCACCCGCCGGGGGAACTTCAATGAGCAGTTCTTC.

This chain connects TRBV10-3 to TRBJ2-5; tentatively, D is TRBD1 (7 bases). Trimming took off 3 bases at V and 3 bases at J, with 20 bases between the two ends. The CDR3 runs 17 residues. The germline gives CDR1 ENHRY, CDR2 SYGVKD. CDR3 nucleotide sequence: TGTGCCATCAGTGATGGAGGGGGCGTAAAAGTAGAAGAGACCCAGTACTTC. It is translated as CAISDGGGVKVEETQYF.

The genes are TRBV19 and TRBJ1-2; 9 nucleotides match TRBD1. The J segment lost 3 bases and the V segment lost 6 bases, leaving 8 bases of the junction unmatched. The CDR3 consists of 15 residues. The germline CDR1 and CDR2 sequences are LNHDA and SQIVND (reference sequence). The CDR3 here is CASSFETGGHYGYTF. The CDR3 nucleotides read TGTGCCAGTAGCTTCGAGACAGGGGGACACTATGGCTACACCTTC.

The chain combines TRBV28 with TRBJ2-7; D is tentatively TRBD1 or TRBD2 (6 bases each). V shed 3 bases and J shed 6 bases, with 18 bases lying between them. The CDR3 runs 15 residues. Germline assignment: CDR1 MDHEN and CDR2 SYDVKM. The CDR3 nucleotides read TGTGCCAGCAGTTTCACCCGGGGGCGGTTTAGCGAGCAGTACTTC. Residues: CASSFTRGRFSEQYF.

This chain uses TRBV20-1 with TRBJ2-5, with D tentatively TRBD2 (6 bases). The CDR3 totals 11 residues. Trimming left V 5 bases short and J 7 bases short, with 11 bases between. The germline CDR1 and CDR2 sequences are DFQATT and SNEGSKA (reference sequence). CDR3 nucleotide sequence: TGCAGTGCTGGAGGGATTATGACCCAGTACTTC. Translation gives CSAGGIMTQYF.

In its sample, this clone was seen once. This rearrangement joins TRBV5-4 to TRBJ1-2, with D perhaps TRBD1 (6 bases). V shed 4 bases and J shed 7 bases, with 20 bases lying between them. CDR3 length: 15 amino acids. The V gene's germline CDR1 is SGHNT and CDR2 YYREEE (reference sequence). CDR3: CASSTRGGGFGGYTF. The CDR3 bases are TGTGCCAGCAGCACCCGTGGGGGCGGCTTCGGTGGCTACACCTTC.

The chain has TRBV5-5 and TRBJ1-1; 11 bases match TRBD1. The CDR3 has 15 amino acids. Germline lookup yields CDR1 SGHKS and CDR2 YYEKEE (reference sequence). V shed 4 bases and J 3 bases; nucleotides not matched to a gene: 5. Here the CDR3 reads CASSLGTGGDTEAFF. DNA for the CDR3: TGTGCCAGCAGCCTAGGGACAGGGGGAGACACTGAAGCTTTCTTT.

The CDR3 reads CASMGQGLREQYV. In DNA form, the CDR3 reads TGTGCCAGCATGGGACAGGGCTTGCGGGAGCAGTACGTC. The genes are TRBV2 and TRBJ2-7, with 9 bases matching TRBD1. CDR1 SNHLY and CDR2 FYNNEI come from the germline V gene. The CDR3 is 13 residues long. With V trimmed by 7 bases and J by 7 bases, 8 bases remained unmatched.

This sequence joins TRBV6-1 and TRBJ1-6, with 8 bases lining up with TRBD1. Germline loops: CDR1 MNHNS, CDR2 SASEGT. The CDR3 is 14 amino acids. V shed 7 bases, J shed 5 bases, and the junction held 4 bases outside the gene matches. The CDR3 DNA reads TGTGCCAGCACCTCGGGACAGGATAATTCACCCCTCCACTTT. Translation gives CASTSGQDNSPLHF.

This clone was detected once. The V call is TRBV27, the J call TRBJ2-1, with TRBD2 matching 11 bases. Germline values: CDR1 MNHEY, CDR2 SMNVEV (reference sequence). The CDR3 has 16 amino acids. After removal of 5 bases from V and 10 bases from J, the junction contained 13 bases not matched to a gene. CDR3 in amino acids: CASSPPLRLAGHEQFF. CDR3 coding DNA: TGTGCCAGCAGTCCGCCCCTTCGACTAGCGGGACACGAGCAGTTCTTC.

The chain has TRBV4-1 and TRBJ2-1; 9 positions match TRBD1. V lost 3 bases, J lost 6 bases, and 6 bases stayed unmatched. The CDR3 is 15 residues long. Germline V gene lookup returns CDR1 MGHRA and CDR2 YSYEKL. The CDR3 here is CASSQGTGRANEQFF. The CDR3 bases are TGCGCCAGCAGCCAGGGGACAGGGAGGGCCAATGAGCAGTTCTTC.

CDR3 nucleotides: TGTGCCAGCAGCGTAGCGGACAGGGGTATTATTAGATCTGGGGCCAACGTCCTGACTTTC. It is translated as CASSVADRGIIRSGANVLTF. This rearrangement joins TRBV9 to TRBJ2-6; TRBD1 matches 9 bases. CDR1 SGDLS and CDR2 YYNGEE come from the germline V gene. The CDR3 sequence is 20 residues long. V lost 0 bases and J lost 1; bases outside the gene matches: 11.

The chain joins TRBV29-1 to TRBJ2-1, with D perhaps matching TRBD1 (6 bases). This CDR3 has 15 amino acids. Germline CDR1 is SQVTM and CDR2 is ANQGSEA. V was trimmed by 3 bases and J by 2 bases, leaving 14 bases between them. The CDR3 here is CSVDVQGPPYNEQFF. The CDR3 DNA reads TGCAGCGTTGATGTACAGGGTCCACCCTACAATGAGCAGTTCTTC.

This clone has a single count. The chain employs TRBV6-6 and TRBJ2-1; 9 bases fit TRBD1. The CDR3 is made up of 16 amino acids. The V gene's germline CDR1 is MNHNY and CDR2 SVGAGI (reference sequence). J was trimmed by 3 bases and V by 7 bases; bases with no gene match: 10. CDR3 in DNA: TGTGCCAGCAAAGAGAACAGGGGGCGCAACTACAATGAGCAGTTCTTC. Its translation: CASKENRGRNYNEQFF.